Below, one T cell receptor beta chain is given with its context. This specimen belongs to a study of technical replicates of blood from a handful of donors. Trimming removed 1 base at V and 7 bases at J, with 7 bases between. This CDR3 spans 13 amino acids. CDR1 is SEHNR, CDR2 FQNEAQ, per germline (reference sequence). TCRdb's copy holds only in-frame clones and misses some; the assay was immunoSEQ multiplex PCR. The repertoire holds about 80,000 clones, with roughly 94% as singletons. The sample comprised T cells isolated from PBMCs. The receptor was isolated from a human donor in good health. The chain couples TRBV7-9 to TRBJ1-4, with TRBD1 as a possible D gene (6 bases). The CDR3 DNA reads as TGTGCCAGCAGCTTAGGACAGGTTGAAAAACTGTTTTTT. Its translation is CASSLGQVEKLFF.